This T cell receptor beta chain is drawn from a study of blood T cell repertoires in COVID-19. Study summary: Samples representing acute and convalescent COVID-19 were sourced from the United States, Italy and Spain. PBMCs, B-cell-depleted T cells, or T cells provided the cDNA or gDNA that made up the material.

V gave up 3 bases and J gave up 1 base; unmatched junction bases: 13. The CDR3 totals 18 residues. From germline, CDR1 is SGDLS and CDR2 YYNGEE. In the authors' workflow: Nucleated cell number was recorded as an estimate derived from reference gene primer amplification. Data came from immunoSEQ multiplex PCR; TCRdb stores just in-frame clones and leaves some out. The V and J calls and clone size were taken over from that table, and D and trimming were inferred from the DNA. The sample includes 200,000 to 300,000 clones, approximately 85% of them seen just once. This TCR derives from a woman aged 30 to 39 with acute or convalescent COVID-19. Input material: peripheral blood. The chain recombines TRBV9 with TRBJ2-7; 10 bases are a match to TRBD2. CDR3 loop: CASSAGGRISGRSYEQYF. The CDR3 DNA reads TGTGCCAGCAGCGCAGGGGGCAGGATTAGCGGGAGGTCCTACGAGCAGTACTTC.